This TCR beta chain was obtained from a study of T-cell reconstitution after alpha-beta-depleted transplantation in children. Study conclusions and caveats: It was newly produced T cells that mostly accounted for T-cell counts and diversity one year after transplant. Roughly two months post-transplant, alpha-beta T cells reportedly originated from several hundred graft clones that had expanded. Surviving recipient T cells and thymic progenitors underlay high day-60 TCRbeta diversity in some patients.

Preparation of the TCRbeta library was carried out with unique molecular identifiers. MiXCR was run by TCRdb on the PCR reads, yielding one entry per CDR3 protein. The sample contains 81,000 or so distinct CDR3 sequences, around 15% of which appear only once. Remarks on this clonotype: Its antigen is not identified.

The ends were cut back, 5 bases at V and 4 bases at J, with 14 bases in the middle. Germline-derived CDR1 and CDR2 are MNHEY and SMNVEV (reference sequence). This CDR3 spans 15 amino acids. Source: PBMCs, mostly from graft donor cells, taken 180 days after TCRalphabeta/CD19-depleted stem cell transplant. The V and J genes are TRBV27 and TRBJ2-2; D is perhaps TRBD1 (6 bases). This sequence was found in a male patient under 10 years old who had a stem cell transplant for acute lymphoblastic leukemia, so the T cells may come from the graft donor. This CDR3 is CASSQPGHLTGELFF. DNA of the CDR3: TGTGCCAGCAGTCAGCCGGGACACCTCACCGGGGAGCTGTTTTTT.